The present entry profiles one TCR beta chain with its context. The antigen is undetermined. This PCR relied on a set of 60 Vbeta primers and 13 Jbeta primers. Assay: immunoSEQ multiplex PCR; the TCRdb copy retains only in-frame clones and omits some. This sample yields about 180,000 clones, of which roughly 82% are seen a single time; 1% to 1.5% belongs to the top ten. This entry belongs to a study of cytomegalovirus exposure and HLA in healthy donors. Study-level findings and limits: At a 0.05 false discovery rate, a later analysis found some 17,000 TCR beta sequences to be associated with HLA alleles.

Germline CDR1 and CDR2: SGHRS and YFSETQ. Germline trimming cut 4 bases from V and 4 bases from J; bases unmatched to any gene: 9. CDR3 length: 15 amino acids. This chain links TRBV5-1 with TRBJ1-1; 8 nucleotides match TRBD1. The sample taken for sequencing was PBMCs. The sequence was collected from a girl aged 2-10 years in good health and CMV-seropositive. The CDR3 nucleotides read TGCGCCAGCAGCCCCGGACAGGGCGGCGGCACTGAAGCTTTCTTT. Protein sequence: CASSPGQGGGTEAFF.